The 21 T cell receptor beta chains presented below share a single source sample, sequenced in a study of T cells in Graves' hyperthyroidism and ophthalmopathy. Amplified regions were TCR beta CDR3 sequences from RNA transcripts. During a first-round RT-PCR of the TCR CDR3, the HTBI primer set was used. TCRdb analysed the multiplex PCR reads with MiXCR anew, one entry per CDR3 protein. Of about 590,000 distinct CDR3 sequences listed, about 15% are singletons. Sample: blood. These receptors all come from a woman aged 25 to 45 with Graves' hyperthyroidism.

This clonotype occurred many times. This chain connects TRBV12-3 or TRBV12-4 to TRBJ1-2; TRBD1 is a possible D gene (5 bases). Trimming took 2 bases from V and 7 from J, leaving 14 bases between them. This CDR3 region has 14 residues. The CDR3 DNA reads TGTGCCAGCAGTTTACCCGGGGCAGAGCGTGGCTACACCTTC. Protein product: CASSLPGAERGYTF.

The V and J genes are TRBV19 and TRBJ2-1; weak D call: TRBD1 (5 bases). Trimming removed 3 bases from V and 5 bases from J, with 20 bases in between. Germline V gene sequence: CDR1 LNHDA, CDR2 SQIVND (reference sequence). CDR3 length equals 17 residues. The CDR3 spells CASSIGMGQGRNNEQFF. The CDR3 DNA follows: TGTGCCAGTAGTATTGGGATGGGTCAGGGCAGAAACAATGAGCAGTTCTTC.

There are a few counts of this clonotype. A read error may produce the germline difference seen at one junction end. The CDR3 reads CSVEGTSGSREQYF. CDR3 bases: TGCAGCGTAGAAGGGACTAGCGGGAGCAGGGAGCAGTACTTC. The chain joins TRBV29-1 to TRBJ2-7, with 14 bases matching TRBD2. The CDR3 consists of 14 residues. The V gene's germline CDR1 is SQVTM and CDR2 ANQGSEA.

The gene calls are TRBV14 and TRBJ1-4, with D hard to call. There are 15 residues in the CDR3. Germline V gene sequence: CDR1 SGHDN, CDR2 FVKESK. V shed 1 base and J shed 8 bases, with 14 bases lying between them. DNA of the CDR3: TGTGCCAGCAGCCAAGGTGTGGGCCGGAGGGAAAAACTGTTTTTT. It yields the protein CASSQGVGRREKLFF.

At least ten counts were recorded for this clonotype. The chain employs TRBV20-1 and TRBJ1-6; 8 bases align to TRBD1. This CDR3 is built from 15 residues. Germline CDR1 DFQATT, CDR2 SNEGSKA (reference sequence). J lost 8 bases, V lost 0 bases, and 6 bases had no gene match. The CDR3 protein is CSARDRRGRYSPLHF. DNA of the CDR3: TGCAGTGCTAGAGATCGCAGGGGGCGTTATTCACCCCTCCACTTT.

The rearrangement links TRBV6-2 or TRBV6-3 to TRBJ2-2; 15 bases align to TRBD2. Per the germline V gene, CDR1 is MNHEY and CDR2 is SVGEGT. The V and J ends lost 4 bases and 4 bases, in that order; junction bases with no gene match: 16. This CDR3 spans 21 amino acids. The CDR3 DNA reads TGTGCCAGCAGTTCCGACTCACGCGGACTAGCGGGAGGGCCTGGCACCGGGGAGCTGTTTTTT. Its protein product is CASSSDSRGLAGGPGTGELFF.

This clonotype was seen only once. The J gene is TRBJ2-1, the V gene TRBV24-1; D is perhaps TRBD2 (5 bases). This CDR3 is built from 16 residues. Germline CDR1 is KGHDR and CDR2 is SFDVKD. V lost 3 bases and J lost 0, with 11 bases in between. CDR3 in amino acids: CATSDQTAGSYNEQFF. CDR3 nucleotides: TGTGCCACCAGTGATCAGACCGCGGGCTCCTACAATGAGCAGTTCTTC.

At least ten counts were recorded for this clonotype. The chain links TRBV20-1 to TRBJ2-7; 7 bases are shared with TRBD2. Per germline, CDR1 DFQATT and CDR2 SNEGSKA (reference sequence). This CDR3 has 13 amino acids. Germline trimming cut 5 bases from V and 4 bases from J; bases unmatched to any gene: 8. The CDR3 sequence: CSAAGRREYEQYF. The CDR3 bases are TGCAGTGCTGCCGGAAGGCGGGAGTACGAGCAGTACTTC.

The table lists this clonotype with many counts. The rearrangement uses TRBV28 and TRBJ1-1; D not certain. Germline V gene data show CDR1 as MDHEN and CDR2 as SYDVKM. The CDR3 runs 14 residues. V gave up 3 bases and J gave up 0 bases, with 8 bases separating them. The CDR3 loop reads CASSLGSMNTEAFF. DNA for the CDR3: TGTGCCAGCAGTTTGGGCAGCATGAACACTGAAGCTTTCTTT.

The sample holds many counts of this clonotype. The chain carries TRBV7-9 and TRBJ1-6; D is unresolved. The V gene lost 2 bases and the J gene lost 9 bases, with 11 bases spanning the gap. Germline assignment: CDR1 SEHNR and CDR2 FQNEAQ (reference sequence). This CDR3 has 14 residues. Written as DNA, the CDR3 is TGTGCCAGCAGCTTACCGCCCAGAGGTTCACCCCTCCACTTT. It is translated as CASSLPPRGSPLHF.

The table lists this clonotype with many counts. This chain uses TRBV2 with TRBJ1-5; 8 nucleotides align to TRBD1. V was clipped by 5 bases and J by 4 bases; unmatched bases: 7. This CDR3 has 15 residues. CDR1 is SNHLY and CDR2 is FYNNEI in the germline V gene. The DNA of the CDR3 is TGTGCCAGCAGTCTGGACAGGGAGAAAAATCAGCCCCAGCATTTT. Translating it yields CASSLDREKNQPQHF.

The table lists this clonotype with many counts. V is TRBV11-2 and J is TRBJ1-1; maybe TRBD1 (5 bases). The ends were cut back, 0 bases at V and 0 bases at J, with 14 bases in the middle. CDR1 SGHAT and CDR2 FQNNGV come from the germline V gene. This CDR3 has 17 amino acids. This CDR3 is CASSLEGGPPLNTEAFF. Written as DNA, the CDR3 is TGTGCCAGCAGCTTAGAGGGGGGACCCCCCTTGAACACTGAAGCTTTCTTT.

In its sample, this clonotype was seen a few times. The V and J genes are TRBV20-1 and TRBJ1-1; the D gene is possibly TRBD1 (5 bases). V lost 4 bases to trimming and J lost 2 bases, with 17 bases between them. Germline V gene lookup returns CDR1 DFQATT and CDR2 SNEGSKA (reference sequence). This CDR3 has 15 residues. This chain's CDR3 is CSATKDSFLNTEAFF. CDR3 coding DNA: TGCAGTGCTACCAAAGACAGTTTTCTCAACACTGAAGCTTTCTTT.

This clonotype has only a few counts. This chain joins TRBV9 and TRBJ2-7, with 12 bases lining up with TRBD1. There are 14 residues in the CDR3. J gave up 2 bases and V 5 bases, and 2 bases lay outside the gene matches. Germline lookup yields CDR1 SGDLS and CDR2 YYNGEE. The CDR3, as DNA: TGTGCCAGCAGTGGGACAGGGGGCCCCTACGAGCAGTACTTC. Encoded protein: CASSGTGGPYEQYF.

This clonotype occurred many times. The chain couples TRBV7-9 to TRBJ2-1; TRBD2 matches 7 bases. The CDR3 contains 17 residues. The germline gives CDR1 SEHNR, CDR2 FQNEAQ (reference sequence). V lost 0 bases, J lost 4 bases, and 9 bases stayed unmatched. The CDR3 loop is CASSLAGGSGAYNEQFF. In nucleotides, the CDR3 is TGTGCCAGCAGCTTAGCGGGAGGGTCGGGCGCGTACAATGAGCAGTTCTTC.

This clonotype has a handful of counts. This chain joins TRBV5-1 and TRBJ2-2, with 7 bases lining up with TRBD1. The V segment lost 2 bases and the J segment 7 bases; nucleotides outside the gene matches: 5. Germline loops: CDR1 SGHRS, CDR2 YFSETQ. The CDR3 is 14 residues long. The CDR3, as DNA: TGCGCCAGCAGCTTCGGGACAGAAGGCGGGGAGCTGTTTTTT. It codes for CASSFGTEGGELFF.

This clonotype was picked up many times. The chain joins TRBV5-1 to TRBJ2-1, with 9 bases fitting TRBD2. There are 17 residues in the CDR3. Looked up from germline, CDR1 is SGHRS and CDR2 is YFSETQ. V shed 3 bases and J 0 bases; nucleotides not matched to a gene: 7. CDR3 amino acids: CASSSLAGVLSYNEQFF. The CDR3 nucleotides read TGCGCCAGCAGCTCATTAGCGGGAGTACTCTCCTACAATGAGCAGTTCTTC.

This clonotype has ten or more counts. V gene TRBV11-2 combines with J gene TRBJ2-2; D may be TRBD2 (5 bases). This CDR3 comprises 16 residues. V gave up 0 bases and J gave up 6 bases, with 14 bases separating them. From germline, CDR1 is SGHAT and CDR2 FQNNGV. CDR3 sequence (DNA): TGTGCCAGCAGCTTAGATATCTTGAGGGTGGCCGGGGAGCTGTTTTTT. It yields the protein CASSLDILRVAGELFF.

There are many counts of this clonotype. The rearrangement joins TRBV28 to TRBJ2-3; unclear D gene. Germline CDR1 is MDHEN and CDR2 is SYDVKM. The V and J ends lost 6 bases and 4 bases respectively, with 17 bases between them. The CDR3 length is 15 residues. The CDR3 reads CASSFGLGAADTQYF. The CDR3 region has the DNA TGTGCCAGCAGCTTTGGGTTGGGTGCCGCAGATACGCAGTATTTT. The full variable domain, in which reference TRBV28 and TRBJ2-3 provide the parts outside the CDR3, is DVKVTQSSRYLVKRTGEKVFLECVQDMDHENMFWYRQDPGLGLRLIYFSYDVKMKEKGDIPEGYSVSREKKERFSLILESASTNQTSMYLCASSFGLGAADTQYFGPGTRLTVL.

This clonotype was recorded many times. The chain combines TRBV12-3 or TRBV12-4 with TRBJ1-4, with 9 bases lining up with TRBD1. V lost 4 bases to trimming and J lost 3 bases; unmatched junction nucleotides: 6. The CDR3 is 16 residues long. CDR3 protein: CASSSRTGAANEKLFF. The CDR3 DNA sequence: TGTGCCAGCAGTTCCCGGACAGGGGCGGCTAATGAAAAACTGTTTTTT.

CDR3 nucleotide sequence: TGTGCCAGCTCACCCGGACTACACCAAGAGACCCAGTACTTC. It specifies CASSPGLHQETQYF. This rearrangement joins TRBV18 to TRBJ2-5, with TRBD2 as a possible D gene (6 bases). CDR1 and CDR2 (germline): KGHSH, LQKENI. Trimming removed 3 bases at V and 0 bases at J, with 8 bases between. The CDR3 contains 14 residues.